The 18 T cell receptor beta chains given below trace back to one sample, sequenced in a study of CD8 T cells in ankylosing spondylitis. TCRdb recomputed calls from the 5' RACE reads with MiXCR, one row per CDR3 protein. The sample includes 150,000 to 200,000 distinct CDR3 sequences, 18% of them seen just once. The sample was blood, either unsorted or a sorted T cell fraction (not recorded which). The receptors come from a male donor aged 10-30 years with ankylosing spondylitis or in good health (not recorded which).

V is TRBV28 and J is TRBJ1-4, with a possible D match to TRBD1 (5 bases). This CDR3 region has 15 residues. The ends were cut back, 6 bases at V and 5 bases at J, with 16 bases in the middle. Germline CDR1 MDHEN, CDR2 SYDVKM. The CDR3 nucleotides are TGTGCCAGCAGCCACCCCGGGACGGAAAATGAAAAACTGTTTTTT. It encodes CASSHPGTENEKLFF.

Many counts were recorded for this clonotype. The CDR3 bases are TGTGCCAGCAGCCCCCACGGGCGGGATCTCTACGAGCAGTACGTC. Encoded protein: CASSPHGRDLYEQYV. The chain joins TRBV5-6 to TRBJ2-7, with D possibly TRBD2 on 6 matching bases. The CDR3 contains 15 residues. The germline gives CDR1 SGHDT, CDR2 YYEEEE. The V end was cut by 4 bases, the J end by 3 bases, with 17 bases between.

The rearrangement joins TRBV19 to TRBJ1-1; D uncertain. Germline CDR1 reads LNHDA; CDR2 reads SQIVND (reference sequence). The CDR3 extends over 13 amino acids. V lost 4 bases to trimming and J lost 1 base, with 7 bases between them. CDR3 DNA sequence: TGTGCCAGTAGTAATAGAGCGAACACTGAAGCTTTCTTT. It encodes CASSNRANTEAFF. Full variable domain (remainder filled in from reference TRBV19 and TRBJ1-1): DGGITQSPKYLFRKEGQNVTLSCEQNLNHDAMYWYRQDPGQGLRLIYYSQIVNDFQKGDIAEGYSVSREKKESFPLTVTSAQKNPTAFYLCASSNRANTEAFFGQGTRLTVV.

The J gene is TRBJ2-1, the V gene TRBV6-2 or TRBV6-3; D perhaps matches TRBD2 (5 bases). CDR1 is MNHEY and CDR2 is SVGEGT in the germline V gene. V lost 5 bases, J lost 4 bases, and 9 bases lay in between. This CDR3 comprises 13 residues. CDR3 bases: TGTGCCAGCAGTGGGAGAGAGTACAATGAGCAGTTCTTC. As protein: CASSGREYNEQFF.

The CDR3 is CASSRELGAGELFF. The CDR3 DNA reads as TGCGCCAGCAGCCGAGAGCTAGGCGCCGGGGAGCTGTTTTTT. The V and J genes are TRBV4-1 and TRBJ2-2; D is ambiguous. This CDR3 region has 14 residues. V was clipped by 4 bases and J by 6 bases, with 12 bases between them. Germline loops: CDR1 MGHRA, CDR2 YSYEKL.

Ten or more counts support this clonotype. This chain connects TRBV7-2 to TRBJ2-2; 13 bases agree with TRBD2. V shed 7 bases, J shed 6 bases, and the junction held 5 bases outside the gene matches. Germline lookup yields CDR1 SGHTA and CDR2 FQGNSA. The CDR3 is 15 residues long. CDR3 residues: CASITSGRASGELFF. The CDR3 DNA sequence: TGTGCCAGCATAACTAGCGGGAGGGCCTCCGGGGAGCTGTTTTTT.

This clonotype was seen at least ten times. V usage is TRBV20-1 and J usage is TRBJ2-4; the D gene is possibly TRBD1 (6 bases). The germline V gene has CDR1 DFQATT and CDR2 SNEGSKA (reference sequence). CDR3 length equals 17 residues. Trimming removed 5 bases from V and 0 bases from J, with 20 bases in between. CDR3 nucleotide sequence: TGCAGTGCTCGGGGAGACAGGTTCAACTTAGCCAAAAACATTCAGTACTTC. It encodes CSARGDRFNLAKNIQYF.

This clonotype came up many times. The chain recombines TRBV29-1 with TRBJ2-3; D not resolved. Per germline, CDR1 SQVTM and CDR2 ANQGSEA. The V end lost 5 bases, the J end lost 4 bases, and 10 bases lay between the germline ends. The CDR3 extends over 12 amino acids. Here the CDR3 reads CSVQFSSDTQYF. CDR3 bases: TGCAGCGTTCAGTTTTCATCAGATACGCAGTATTTT.

V is TRBV30 and J is TRBJ2-2; D remains ambiguous. Germline lookup yields CDR1 GTSNPN and CDR2 SVGIG (reference sequence). This CDR3 comprises 14 residues. V lost 4 bases and J 0 bases, leaving 9 bases between the germline ends. The CDR3 sequence: CAWTKLANTGELFF. DNA for the CDR3: TGTGCCTGGACAAAGCTAGCGAACACCGGGGAGCTGTTTTTT.

The table lists this clonotype with many counts. The J gene is TRBJ2-5, the V gene TRBV5-5; D is possibly TRBD2 (6 bases). In germline, CDR1 is SGHKS, CDR2 YYEKEE (reference sequence). V lost 1 base to trimming and J lost 1 base, with 8 bases between them. The CDR3 length is 14 residues. This CDR3 reads CASSLWDFQETQYF. CDR3 nucleotides: TGTGCCAGCAGCTTGTGGGACTTCCAAGAGACCCAGTACTTC. The full variable domain, in which reference TRBV5-5 and TRBJ2-5 provide the parts outside the CDR3, is DAGVTQSPTHLIKTRGQQVTLRCSPISGHKSVSWYQQVLGQGPQFIFQYYEKEERGRGNFPDRFSARQFPNYSSELNVNALLLGDSALYLCASSLWDFQETQYFGPGTRLLVL.

The chain is built from TRBV24-1 and TRBJ2-1; TRBD1 matches at 7 bases. CDR1 and CDR2 from the germline V gene are KGHDR and SFDVKD. The CDR3 extends over 13 amino acids. With 5 bases clipped from V and 9 bases from J, the junction kept 6 bases outside the gene matches. In DNA form, the CDR3 reads TGTGCCACCAGTGGGGTAGGGGGCTCTGAGCAGTTCTTC. This gives the protein CATSGVGGSEQFF.

At least ten counts were recorded for this clonotype. The chain uses TRBV20-1 and TRBJ1-2; weak D call: TRBD1 (5 bases). Germline V lookup: CDR1 DFQATT, CDR2 SNEGSKA (reference sequence). V lost 5 bases, J lost 5 bases, and 15 bases lay in between. The CDR3 totals 13 residues. The CDR3 nucleotides are TGCAGTGCTGCCGACAGTAGCTCATATGGCTACACCTTC. This codes for CSAADSSSYGYTF.

This clonotype was observed a handful of times. V gene TRBV7-9 combines with J gene TRBJ2-6, with D possibly TRBD2 on 6 matching bases. The CDR3 covers 20 residues. Germline assignment: CDR1 SEHNR and CDR2 FQNEAQ (reference sequence). Deletions cut 2 bases from V and 0 bases from J, with 20 bases between. The CDR3 loop reads CASSLRLEGSQGSGANVLTF. CDR3 DNA sequence: TGTGCCAGCAGCTTAAGGCTGGAGGGGAGCCAAGGCTCTGGGGCCAACGTCCTGACTTTC.

This chain joins TRBV11-3 and TRBJ2-1; 8 bases align to TRBD2. V gave up 2 bases and J gave up 7 bases; unmatched junction bases: 7. Germline lookup yields CDR1 SGHNT and CDR2 YENEEA. The CDR3 is 15 residues long. This CDR3 is CASSLTSGELNEQFF. In DNA, the CDR3 is TGTGCCAGCAGCTTAACTAGCGGTGAATTAAATGAGCAGTTCTTC.

V gene TRBV27 combines with J gene TRBJ2-1; D call uncertain. Trimming stripped 0 bases from V and 8 bases from J, with 8 bases between. The CDR3 sequence is 13 residues long. Germline assignment: CDR1 MNHEY and CDR2 SMNVEV (reference sequence). The CDR3 spells CASSLSVAYEQFF. The CDR3 DNA reads as TGTGCCAGCAGTTTATCCGTGGCTTATGAGCAGTTCTTC.

This chain links TRBV20-1 with TRBJ2-3; D call uncertain. CDR3 length equals 14 residues. Between the trimmed V and J ends, which lost 3 bases and 0 bases, there was a span of 10 bases. In germline, CDR1 is DFQATT, CDR2 SNEGSKA (reference sequence). Here the CDR3 reads CSASLGVSTDTQYF. As DNA, the CDR3 is TGCAGTGCTAGTCTCGGAGTTAGCACAGATACGCAGTATTTT.

The table lists this clonotype with a few counts. The CDR3 loop is CASINPPSVPYLYEQYV. DNA for the CDR3: TGCGCCAGCATCAACCCTCCTAGCGTACCATACCTCTACGAGCAGTACGTC. This chain links TRBV23-1 with TRBJ2-7; D perhaps matches TRBD2 (6 bases). TRBV23-1 is known as an ORF, though its function is uncertain. This CDR3 spans 17 amino acids. With 7 bases removed from V and 3 bases from J, the gap between germline ends came to 25 bases.

At least ten counts were recorded for this clonotype. The genes are TRBV5-1 and TRBJ2-1; D gene ambiguous. CDR1 is SGHRS, CDR2 YFSETQ, per germline. Trimming took off 3 bases at V and 5 bases at J, with 12 bases between the two ends. The CDR3 runs 14 residues. The DNA of the CDR3 is TGCGCCAGCAGCTCCGTGGGTTTCGACAATGAGCAGTTCTTC. Residues: CASSSVGFDNEQFF.